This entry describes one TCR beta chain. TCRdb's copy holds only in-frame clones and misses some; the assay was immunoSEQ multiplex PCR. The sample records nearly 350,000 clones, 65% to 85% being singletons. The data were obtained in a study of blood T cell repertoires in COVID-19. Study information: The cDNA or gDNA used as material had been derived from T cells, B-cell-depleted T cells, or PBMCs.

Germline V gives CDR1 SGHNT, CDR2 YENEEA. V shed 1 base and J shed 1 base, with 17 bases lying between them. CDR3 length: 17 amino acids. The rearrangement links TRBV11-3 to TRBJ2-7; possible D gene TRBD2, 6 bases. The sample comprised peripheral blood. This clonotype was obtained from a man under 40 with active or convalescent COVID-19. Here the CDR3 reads CASSLGPAGFYSYEQYF. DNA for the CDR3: TGTGCCAGCAGCTTAGGCCCCGCGGGATTTTATTCCTACGAGCAGTACTTC.